This record concerns one TCR beta chain sequence. Produced via immunoSEQ multiplex PCR; TCRdb's table is partial and in-frame only. The sample lists around 300,000 clones, 88% occurring once. The entry originates in a study of blood T cell repertoires in COVID-19. About the research overall: From T cells, B-cell-depleted T cells, or PBMCs came the material, which was cDNA or gDNA.

Across roughly 25 US areas, participants ranged in age from 18 to 89 years. The source material was PBMCs or T cells enriched from blood (not recorded which). This clonotype originated in a woman aged 60-75 years in a cohort exposed to, infected with or recovered from COVID-19 (not recorded which).

The CDR3 DNA is TGCGCCAGCAGCTTGACGGGAGGGCCCGCAGATACGCAGTATTTT. Encoded protein: CASSLTGGPADTQYF. The J gene is TRBJ2-3, the V gene TRBV5-1; 8 bases are a match to TRBD2. The germline CDR1 and CDR2 sequences are SGHRS and YFSETQ. CDR3 length equals 15 residues. The junction had 5 bases not matched to a gene; V was cut back by 1 base and J by 4 bases.